What follows are 29 T cell receptor beta chains derived from one specimen sequenced in a study of blood T cell repertoires in COVID-19. TCRdb's copy holds only in-frame clones and misses some; the assay was immunoSEQ multiplex PCR. Of 150,000 or so clones in the sample, around 84% were seen once. Sequencing input: peripheral blood. These receptors came from a man aged 60-69 years with COVID-19, enrolled during active disease.

V gene TRBV6-5 combines with J gene TRBJ1-1; maybe TRBD1 (6 bases). This CDR3 spans 16 amino acids. CDR1 MNHEY and CDR2 SVGAGI come from the germline V gene. Trimming stripped 2 bases from V and 1 base from J, with 14 bases between. CDR3 in amino acids: CASSYGGGQQNTEAFF. The CDR3 DNA reads TGTGCCAGCAGTTACGGTGGCGGACAGCAGAACACTGAAGCTTTCTTT.

This rearrangement joins TRBV7-9 to TRBJ2-1, with TRBD2 identical over 10 bases. CDR3 size: 15 residues. In germline, CDR1 is SEHNR, CDR2 FQNEAQ (reference sequence). With 4 bases clipped from V and 4 bases from J, the junction kept 4 bases outside the gene matches. In nucleotides, the CDR3 is TGTGCCAGCAGCTCCCAGACTAGCGGGTACAATGAGCAGTTCTTC. Encoded protein: CASSSQTSGYNEQFF.

The genes are TRBV18 and TRBJ2-1, with D possibly TRBD1 on 5 matching bases. Per the germline V gene, CDR1 is KGHSH and CDR2 is LQKENI. Trimming pared 2 bases from V and 5 bases from J, leaving 13 bases between. The CDR3 contains 15 residues. In nucleotides, the CDR3 is TGTGCCAGCTCACCATATTTGGACACGAACAATGAGCAGTTCTTC. Its protein is CASSPYLDTNNEQFF. The complete variable domain, with remaining parts taken from reference TRBV18 and TRBJ2-1, reads NAGVMQNPRHLVRRRGQEARLRCSPMKGHSHVYWYRQLPEEGLKFMVYLQKENIIDESGMPKERFSAEFPKEGPSILRIQQVVRGDSAAYFCASSPYLDTNNEQFFGPGTRLTVL.

The rearrangement links TRBV6-6 to TRBJ2-1; 15 bases agree with TRBD2. V lost 6 bases and J lost 7; bases outside the gene matches: 4. CDR1 and CDR2 (germline): MNHNY, SVGAGI (reference sequence). The CDR3 has 15 amino acids. For the CDR3, the DNA is TGTGCCAGCAGCTTGGGGACTAGCGGGGGGAATGAGCAGTTCTTC. This codes for CASSLGTSGGNEQFF.

The V call is TRBV27, the J call TRBJ1-2, with 9 bases aligning to TRBD1. With V trimmed by 5 bases and J by 12 bases, 7 bases remained unmatched. This CDR3 region has 12 residues. From germline, CDR1 is MNHEY and CDR2 SMNVEV (reference sequence). The CDR3 DNA follows: TGTGCCAGCAGTCCCGGGACAGGGAAACACACCTTC. It is translated as CASSPGTGKHTF.

The J gene is TRBJ1-3, the V gene TRBV6-5; the match to TRBD1 covers 8 bases. The CDR3 totals 16 residues. Looked up from germline, CDR1 is MNHEY and CDR2 is SVGAGI. The V gene end was trimmed by 0 bases and the J gene end by 6 bases; junction bases not matched to a gene: 7. The CDR3 nucleotides read TGTGCCAGCAGTTACTCTGCCCAGGGGGCCGAAAACACCATATATTTT. Residues: CASSYSAQGAENTIYF.

The chain employs TRBV14 and TRBJ2-1; 10 bases match TRBD2. The length of the CDR3 is 12 residues. Per the germline V gene, CDR1 is SGHDN and CDR2 is FVKESK. The junction had 1 base not matched to a gene; V was cut back by 4 bases and J by 10 bases. CDR3 coding DNA: TGTGCCAGCAGCCTTAGCGGGGGGGAGCAGTTCTTC. Amino acid sequence: CASSLSGGEQFF.

The rearrangement joins TRBV4-1 to TRBJ1-2; perhaps TRBD1 as D (5 bases). CDR3 size: 17 residues. V lost 0 bases and J 0 bases, leaving 14 bases between the germline ends. Germline V CDR1 and CDR2: MGHRA, YSYEKL. CDR3 residues: CASSQDIAGGSNYGYTF. CDR3 nucleotide sequence: TGCGCCAGCAGCCAAGATATCGCGGGGGGATCTAACTATGGCTACACCTTC.

The chain has TRBV27 and TRBJ1-2; D is unclear. CDR3 size: 13 residues. Trimming pared 2 bases from V and 4 bases from J, leaving 8 bases between. The V gene's germline CDR1 is MNHEY and CDR2 SMNVEV (reference sequence). As DNA, the CDR3 is TGTGCCAGCAGTTTAGGAGCCCCCTATGGCTACACCTTC. Translation: CASSLGAPYGYTF.

The J gene is TRBJ2-7, the V gene TRBV6-2 or TRBV6-3, with D possibly TRBD1 on 5 matching bases. The CDR3 is 15 residues long. CDR1 is MNHEY and CDR2 is SVGEGT in the germline V gene. Trimming left V 3 bases short and J 2 bases short, with 14 bases between. DNA of the CDR3: TGTGCCAGCAGTTATCCTCAGGGAAATCCCTACGAGCAGTACTTC. Encoded protein: CASSYPQGNPYEQYF.

The chain links TRBV7-3 to TRBJ2-7, with D tentatively TRBD1 (6 bases). V dropped 5 bases and J dropped 2 bases, with 16 bases sitting between them. The germline gives CDR1 SGHTA, CDR2 FQGTGA. This CDR3 is 15 amino acids long. Here the CDR3 reads CASSPEVGAAYEQYF. CDR3 sequence (DNA): TGTGCCAGCAGCCCGGAAGTGGGGGCTGCCTACGAGCAGTACTTC.

The J gene is TRBJ1-1, the V gene TRBV18; D is possibly TRBD1 (5 bases). Looked up from germline, CDR1 is KGHSH and CDR2 is LQKENI. CDR3 length: 15 residues. Trimming cost V 4 bases and J 5 bases, with 17 bases left between them. The CDR3 DNA reads TGTGCCAGCTCACTACGGGACTCCTTGGGGACTGAAGCTTTCTTT. Its translation: CASSLRDSLGTEAFF.

This clone has only a few counts. CDR3 in amino acids: CASSLEYTSGNTIYF. The CDR3 nucleotides are TGTGCCAGCAGCTTAGAATACACCTCTGGAAACACCATATATTTT. The genes are TRBV7-2 and TRBJ1-3; D gene unclear. The V end was cut by 1 base, the J end by 0 bases, with 7 bases between. The germline V gene encodes CDR1 SGHTA and CDR2 FQGNSA. The CDR3 loop spans 15 amino acids. Combining the CDR3 with reference TRBV7-2 and TRBJ1-3 gives the whole variable domain GAGVSQSPSNKVTEKGKDVELRCDPISGHTALYWYRQSLGQGLEFLIYFQGNSAPDKSGLPSDRFSAERTGGSVSTLTIQRTQQEDSAVYLCASSLEYTSGNTIYFGEGSWLTVV.

The chain is built from TRBV7-8 and TRBJ1-6; D is unclear. Germline V CDR1 and CDR2: SGHVS, FQNEAQ. With 5 bases removed from V and 9 bases from J, the gap between germline ends came to 23 bases. This CDR3 has 17 amino acids. The CDR3 DNA reads as TGTGCCAGCAGCACGGCAACATGGACGGGGAGTGGTTCACCCCTCCACTTT. Translation gives CASSTATWTGSGSPLHF.

The chain uses TRBV24-1 and TRBJ1-6; tentative D call: TRBD1 (6 bases). The CDR3 runs to 13 residues. The germline CDR1 and CDR2 sequences are KGHDR and SFDVKD. Deletions cut 7 bases from V and 10 bases from J, with 13 bases between. This CDR3 is CATSRDNSSPLHF. The CDR3 region has the DNA TGTGCCACCAGCAGGGACAACAGCTCACCCCTCCACTTT.

The V and J genes are TRBV11-3 and TRBJ1-1; 10 nucleotides match TRBD1. The CDR3 contains 15 residues. Trimming removed 5 bases from V and 1 base from J; junction bases left unmatched: 4. The germline gives CDR1 SGHNT, CDR2 YENEEA. In nucleotides, the CDR3 is TGTGCCAGCAGCACTAGACAGGGGGCGAACACTGAAGCTTTCTTT. Amino acids: CASSTRQGANTEAFF.

This clone appeared a single time. This chain joins TRBV6-5 and TRBJ2-7; 7 bases match TRBD2. V shed 5 bases and J 9 bases; nucleotides not matched to a gene: 7. Germline V gene data show CDR1 as MNHEY and CDR2 as SVGAGI. There are 12 residues in the CDR3. The CDR3 protein is CASSPTSVGQYF. CDR3 DNA sequence: TGTGCCAGCAGTCCAACTAGCGTTGGGCAGTACTTC.

Comments on this clone: Other DNA sequences in this sample translate to the same CDR3. The CDR3 nucleotides read TGTGCCATCAGTGTTGGACTCTCCTACGAGCAGTACTTC. Residues: CAISVGLSYEQYF. V gene TRBV10-3 combines with J gene TRBJ2-7; D possibly corresponds to TRBD2 (5 bases). Germline V gives CDR1 ENHRY, CDR2 SYGVKD. The CDR3 consists of 13 residues. Deletions cut 4 bases from V and 0 bases from J, with 7 bases between.

V gene TRBV9 combines with J gene TRBJ1-2; D perhaps matches TRBD1 (6 bases). Germline V gives CDR1 SGDLS, CDR2 YYNGEE. This CDR3 is 13 amino acids long. V was pared by 1 base and J by 8 bases, with 12 bases between. The CDR3, as DNA: TGTGCCAGCAGCGTACGCGCGGGGGCCGGCTACACCTTC. It translates to CASSVRAGAGYTF.

For the CDR3, the DNA is TGCGCCAGCAGCTTGGAAACGGGAGGGAAGACCCAGTACTTC. Protein sequence: CASSLETGGKTQYF. The chain combines TRBV5-1 with TRBJ2-5; TRBD2 matches 8 bases. Germline CDR1 reads SGHRS; CDR2 reads YFSETQ. V gave up 0 bases and J gave up 6 bases; unmatched junction bases: 4. The CDR3 totals 14 residues. The variable domain in full, completed from reference TRBV5-1 and TRBJ2-5, reads KAGVTQTPRYLIKTRGQQVTLSCSPISGHRSVSWYQQTPGQGLQFLFEYFSETQRNKGNFPGRFSGRQFSNSRSEMNVSTLELGDSALYLCASSLETGGKTQYFGPGTRLLVL.

V and J are TRBV27 and TRBJ2-5, with TRBD2 as a possible D gene (6 bases). The CDR3 is 15 amino acids. The V and J ends lost 5 bases and 2 bases respectively, with 15 bases between them. Germline loops: CDR1 MNHEY, CDR2 SMNVEV (reference sequence). CDR3: CASSPLRDVQETQYF. CDR3 DNA sequence: TGTGCCAGCAGTCCCCTGCGGGACGTACAAGAGACCCAGTACTTC.

The chain uses TRBV5-1 and TRBJ1-2; D ambiguous. The V end lost 0 bases, the J end lost 3 bases, and 6 bases lay between the germline ends. The length of the CDR3 is 13 residues. Germline V gene sequence: CDR1 SGHRS, CDR2 YFSETQ. In DNA form, the CDR3 reads TGCGCCAGCAGCTTGGAGCGGGACTATGGCTACACCTTC. Its protein is CASSLERDYGYTF.

The V gene is TRBV7-9, the J gene TRBJ2-1; no firm D call. Germline V gives CDR1 SEHNR, CDR2 FQNEAQ (reference sequence). This CDR3 is 14 amino acids long. Trimming removed 3 bases at V and 8 bases at J, with 14 bases between. CDR3 bases: TGTGCCAGCAGCTTCTCAGGTCCCATAGATGAGCAGTTCTTC. Its protein product is CASSFSGPIDEQFF.

The chain combines TRBV15 with TRBJ1-4; a possible D gene is TRBD1 (5 bases). The CDR3 contains 14 residues. The V gene lost 8 bases and the J gene lost 4 bases, with 14 bases spanning the gap. Germline CDR1 LNHNV, CDR2 YYDKDF (reference sequence). The CDR3 region is CATAHGQGNEKLFF. DNA of the CDR3: TGTGCCACCGCACACGGGCAGGGTAATGAAAAACTGTTTTTT.

The chain uses TRBV5-3 and TRBJ2-1; weak D call: TRBD2 (6 bases). TRBV5-3 falls under the ORF class, with uncertain function. The V gene lost 4 bases and the J gene lost 0 bases, with 14 bases spanning the gap. The CDR3 length is 16 residues. Here the CDR3 DNA reads TGTGCCAGAAGCCGCCGGGACTGGAGCTCCTACAATGAGCAGTTCTTC. It is translated as CARSRRDWSSYNEQFF.

This chain links TRBV7-8 with TRBJ1-3; D unclear. CDR1 SGHVS and CDR2 FQNEAQ come from the germline V gene. This CDR3 has 15 residues. The V gene lost 2 bases and the J gene lost 0 bases, with 8 bases spanning the gap. DNA for the CDR3: TGTGCCAGCAGCTTACGTGGAGACTCTGGAAACACCATATATTTT. Its translation is CASSLRGDSGNTIYF.

The V and J genes are TRBV27 and TRBJ1-3; 7 bases fit TRBD1. With V trimmed by 5 bases and J by 7 bases, 8 bases remained unmatched. CDR1 is MNHEY, CDR2 SMNVEV, per germline (reference sequence). The CDR3 length is 14 residues. The CDR3 sequence: CASSLTGSENTIYF. The DNA for the CDR3 is TGTGCCAGCAGTCTGACAGGGAGTGAGAACACCATATATTTT.

The J gene is TRBJ2-3, the V gene TRBV6-5; 7 bases are a match to TRBD1. Trimming cost V 4 bases and J 7 bases; bases outside gene matches: 11. CDR3 length: 15 amino acids. Germline CDR1 MNHEY, CDR2 SVGAGI. CDR3 coding DNA: TGTGCCAGCAGTTCCCCGAACGACAGGGTACATACGCAGTATTTT. It yields the protein CASSSPNDRVHTQYF.

The DNA for the CDR3 is TGTGCCAGCAGTTCCATTTTGAGGGGGCGCGGGGAGACCCAGTACTTC. Translating gives CASSSILRGRGETQYF. The J gene is TRBJ2-5, the V gene TRBV6-5, with 7 bases lining up with TRBD1. Trimming cost V 4 bases and J 5 bases; bases outside gene matches: 13. Germline CDR1 reads MNHEY; CDR2 reads SVGAGI. This CDR3 region has 16 residues.